This TCR beta chain was sequenced in a study of cytomegalovirus exposure and HLA in healthy donors. Study-wide findings and caveats: The authors confirmed in vitro that a few CMV-associated chains were specific for CMV antigens.

Some clones are missing from TCRdb's copy, which holds only in-frame ones; the method was immunoSEQ multiplex PCR. The data show 180,000 or so clones, approximately 86% seen once. About this clone: Its antigen is not known.

The CDR3 consists of 13 residues. The germline CDR1 and CDR2 sequences are MNHNS and SASEGT. Losses at the gene ends were 4 bases for V and 6 bases for J; bases not matched to a gene: 3. This sequence joins TRBV6-1 and TRBJ2-1, with 7 bases that match TRBD2. The sequenced sample consisted of PBMCs. The sequence derives from a young man in good health and CMV-seropositive. As DNA, the CDR3 is TGTGCCAGCAGTGGTGAGCGGGGCAATGAGCAGTTCTTC. As protein: CASSGERGNEQFF.